This T cell receptor (beta chain) stems from a study of regulatory T cells in long-lasting Graves disease. Study at large: Disease was considered persistent Graves' disease after over 5 years of antithyroid drugs (with positive TSH receptor antibodies).

The TCR beta library used iRepertoire HTBI primers with Arm-PCR amplification of CDR3. Each CDR3 protein gets one entry after TCRdb re-called the multiplex PCR reads with MiXCR. Of approximately 690,000 distinct CDR3 sequences detected, about 32% appear once; the ten largest clones hold 40% to 55%. As concerns this clonotype: What it binds is unknown.

Whole-study results and caveats: New patients shared fewer public clonotypes (about 970) than persistent patients did (2,741). Favored gene segments in persistent disease were TRBV28, TRBJ1-2 and TRBJ2-5.

Unmatched junction bases numbered 4, after V lost 2 bases and J lost 7 bases. CDR1 is SQVTM and CDR2 is ANQGSEA in the germline V gene. This CDR3 is 12 amino acids long. Stated time point: persistent/refractory GD, antithyroid drugs over 5 years with positive TRAb. The TCR library was prepared using RNA isolated from PBMCs. The receptor's source is a female donor with Graves disease. The rearrangement links TRBV29-1 to TRBJ1-2, with 7 bases matching TRBD1. The starting material was peripheral blood mononuclear cells (PBMCs), obtained when the disease was refractory, from a patient treated with antithyroid drugs. CDR3 bases: TGCAGCGTTGAAACAGGGGCGATTGGCTACACCTTC. It translates to CSVETGAIGYTF.